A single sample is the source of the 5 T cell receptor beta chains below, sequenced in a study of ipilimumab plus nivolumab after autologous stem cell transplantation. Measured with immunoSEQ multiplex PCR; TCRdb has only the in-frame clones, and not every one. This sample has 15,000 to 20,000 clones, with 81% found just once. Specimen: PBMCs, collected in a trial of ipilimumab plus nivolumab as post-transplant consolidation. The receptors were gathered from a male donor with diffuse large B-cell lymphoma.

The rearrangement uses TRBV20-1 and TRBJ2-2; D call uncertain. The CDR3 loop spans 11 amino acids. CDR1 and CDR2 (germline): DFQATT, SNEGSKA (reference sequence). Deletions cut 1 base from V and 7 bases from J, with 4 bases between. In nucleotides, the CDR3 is TGCAGTGCTAGAGGACTCGGGGAGCTGTTTTTT. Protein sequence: CSARGLGELFF.

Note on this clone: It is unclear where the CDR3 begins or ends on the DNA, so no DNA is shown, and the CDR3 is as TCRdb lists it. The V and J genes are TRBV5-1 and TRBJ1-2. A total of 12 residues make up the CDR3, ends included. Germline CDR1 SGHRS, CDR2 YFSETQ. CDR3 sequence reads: CASSFGAGGYTF.

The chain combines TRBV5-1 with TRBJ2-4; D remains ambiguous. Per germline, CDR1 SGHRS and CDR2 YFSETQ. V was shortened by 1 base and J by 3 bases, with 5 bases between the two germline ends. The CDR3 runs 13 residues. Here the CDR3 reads CASSLYDKNIQYF. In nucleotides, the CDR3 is TGCGCCAGCAGCTTGTATGACAAAAACATTCAGTACTTC.

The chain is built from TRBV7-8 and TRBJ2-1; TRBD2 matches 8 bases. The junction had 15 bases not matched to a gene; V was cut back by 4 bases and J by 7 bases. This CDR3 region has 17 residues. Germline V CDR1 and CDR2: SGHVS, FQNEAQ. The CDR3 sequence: CASSSRPPGGGQNEQFF. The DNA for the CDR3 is TGTGCCAGCAGCTCCCGTCCGCCGGGGGGGGGCCAGAATGAGCAGTTCTTC.

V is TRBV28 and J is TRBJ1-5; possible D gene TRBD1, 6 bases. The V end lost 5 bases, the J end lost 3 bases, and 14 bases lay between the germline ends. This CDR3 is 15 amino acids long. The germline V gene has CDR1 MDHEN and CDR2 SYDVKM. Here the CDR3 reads CASSAPTGYNQPQHF. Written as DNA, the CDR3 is TGTGCCAGCAGTGCCCCGACAGGTTACAATCAGCCCCAGCATTTT.